Each of the 5 T cell receptor beta chains below was sequenced from the same sample in a study of shared clonotypes between healthy human individuals. Naive CD8 populations comprised CD45RO-negative cells positively selected for CCR7, excluding terminally differentiated effector memory CD45RA+ cells. TCRdb keeps only in-frame clones here, not all; method: immunoSEQ multiplex PCR. The sample shows about 2.1 million clones, 93% of them seen only once. The sample taken for sequencing was naive CD8+ T cells from PBMCs. The receptors come from a man younger than 35 in good health. Some clones in this sample may be carry-over from other donors' samples.

With regard to this clone: The sample contains more than one DNA sequence encoding this CDR3. The V gene is TRBV5-1, the J gene TRBJ2-7; a possible D gene is TRBD2 (6 bases). The germline gives CDR1 SGHRS, CDR2 YFSETQ. The CDR3 consists of 14 residues. V lost 2 bases and J lost 0, with 9 bases in between. CDR3 protein: CASSLGSGSYEQYF. The CDR3 nucleotides are TGCGCCAGCAGCTTAGGTAGCGGCTCCTACGAGCAGTACTTC.

The chain joins TRBV14 to TRBJ2-7; TRBD2 matches 7 bases. J lost 2 bases, V lost 0 bases, and 7 bases had no gene match. The length of the CDR3 is 16 residues. CDR1 and CDR2 from the germline V gene are SGHDN and FVKESK. CDR3 residues: CASSQDGGRDPYEQYF. CDR3 in DNA: TGTGCCAGCAGCCAAGATGGCGGGAGAGATCCCTACGAGCAGTACTTC. Full variable domain (missing parts from reference TRBV14 and TRBJ2-7): EAGVTQFPSHSVIEKGQTVTLRCDPISGHDNLYWYRRVMGKEIKFLLHFVKESKQDESGMPNNRFLAERTGGTYSTLKVQPAELEDSGVYFCASSQDGGRDPYEQYFGPGTRLTVT.

This sequence joins TRBV4-1 and TRBJ2-1, with 7 bases aligning to TRBD1. The CDR3 extends over 17 amino acids. The ends lost 1 base at V and 7 bases at J; junction bases unmatched: 13. CDR1 MGHRA and CDR2 YSYEKL come from the germline V gene. The CDR3 DNA follows: TGCGCCAGCAGCCAAGTGGTCTCAGGGGGTAAGAAGAATGAGCAGTTCTTC. It specifies CASSQVVSGGKKNEQFF.

This clone was recorded only once. The same CDR3 can be traced to other DNA sequences in this sample. CDR3 nucleotides: TGTGCCAGCAGCCCCGGGACAGGGTTCTACGAGCAGTACTTC. Amino acid sequence: CASSPGTGFYEQYF. The V call is TRBV27, the J call TRBJ2-7; 9 bases line up with TRBD1. V was pared by 6 bases and J by 3 bases, with 6 bases of the junction left unmatched. Germline CDR1 is MNHEY and CDR2 is SMNVEV (reference sequence). The CDR3 runs to 14 residues.

This chain joins TRBV5-6 and TRBJ2-2; 8 bases match TRBD1. The CDR3 runs to 17 residues. The V gene end was trimmed by 3 bases and the J gene end by 8 bases; junction bases not matched to a gene: 15. From germline, CDR1 is SGHDT and CDR2 YYEEEE. CDR3 loop: CASSSPLTGDGAGELFF. The CDR3 coding sequence is TGTGCCAGCAGCTCACCCTTGACAGGGGACGGAGCGGGGGAGCTGTTTTTT.